The 6 T cell receptor beta chains below all came from one sample that was sequenced in a study of blood T cells in healthy people across ages. PCR was performed a second time for roughly 7 to 11 cycles using a sample-barcoded 5' primer and a J-beta primer mix. In TCRdb, the 5' RACE reads were re-called with MiXCR into one record per CDR3 protein. The profile shows roughly 500,000 distinct CDR3 sequences, 27% of them singletons. The sample comprised blood. These receptors were taken from a woman between 65 and 79 years old in good health.

The genes are TRBV5-1 and TRBJ2-3, with TRBD2 as a possible D gene (7 bases). From germline, CDR1 is SGHRS and CDR2 YFSETQ. CDR3 size: 16 residues. Trimming pared 4 bases from V and 2 bases from J, leaving 17 bases between. The CDR3 coding sequence is TGCGCCAGCAGCCCACGGGGGGCGGGCTCCACAGATACGCAGTATTTT. This encodes CASSPRGAGSTDTQYF.

V is TRBV18 and J is TRBJ2-3; no firm D call. This CDR3 has 15 residues. V was clipped by 3 bases and J by 0 bases, with 10 bases between them. Germline V CDR1 and CDR2: KGHSH, LQKENI. CDR3 region: CASSPLAASTDTQYF. The CDR3 DNA reads TGTGCCAGCTCACCCCTGGCAGCTAGCACAGATACGCAGTATTTT.

This rearrangement joins TRBV7-2 to TRBJ2-3; 12 nucleotides align to TRBD1. The CDR3 has 15 residues. Germline CDR1 reads SGHTA; CDR2 reads FQGNSA. V lost 5 bases to trimming and J lost 5 bases; unmatched junction nucleotides: 5. CDR3 coding DNA: TGTGCCAGCAGCATGGGACAGGGGGCCCAAGATACGCAGTATTTT. It yields the protein CASSMGQGAQDTQYF.

The chain uses TRBV20-1 and TRBJ1-2; D may be TRBD1 (5 bases). In germline, CDR1 is DFQATT, CDR2 SNEGSKA (reference sequence). Trimming stripped 5 bases from V and 0 bases from J, with 16 bases between. The CDR3 extends over 15 amino acids. The CDR3 nucleotides read TGCAGTGCTGGCAGGGAGTCCTATTCTAACTATGGCTACACCTTC. This translates into CSAGRESYSNYGYTF.

This clonotype was seen more than once but under ten times. At one boundary the junction diverges from the germline segment, which might be a read error. This chain links TRBV6-2 or TRBV6-3 with TRBJ2-5, with D unresolved. Matching the DNA end better, TRBJ2-7 makes the J call doubtful. There are 13 residues in the CDR3. Per germline, CDR1 MNHEY and CDR2 SVGEGT. In DNA, the CDR3 is TGTGCTAGCAGACACGGCGATTCCTACGAGCAGTACTTC. Its protein product is CASRHGDSYEQYF.

In this sample, this clonotype turned up a few times. The chain links TRBV7-9 to TRBJ1-2, with 8 bases identical to TRBD1. The length of the CDR3 is 15 residues. J was trimmed by 4 bases and V by 6 bases; bases with no gene match: 10. Germline V CDR1 and CDR2: SEHNR, FQNEAQ (reference sequence). The CDR3 sequence: CASSLGQGASYGYTF. The CDR3 DNA reads TGTGCCAGCAGTTTGGGCCAGGGGGCGTCCTATGGCTACACCTTC. Complete variable domain (other parts from reference TRBV7-9 and TRBJ1-2): DTGVSQNPRHKITKRGQNVTFRCDPISEHNRLYWYRQTLGQGPEFLTYFQNEAQLEKSRLLSDRFSAERPKGSFSTLEIQRTEQGDSAMYLCASSLGQGASYGYTFGSGTRLTVV.